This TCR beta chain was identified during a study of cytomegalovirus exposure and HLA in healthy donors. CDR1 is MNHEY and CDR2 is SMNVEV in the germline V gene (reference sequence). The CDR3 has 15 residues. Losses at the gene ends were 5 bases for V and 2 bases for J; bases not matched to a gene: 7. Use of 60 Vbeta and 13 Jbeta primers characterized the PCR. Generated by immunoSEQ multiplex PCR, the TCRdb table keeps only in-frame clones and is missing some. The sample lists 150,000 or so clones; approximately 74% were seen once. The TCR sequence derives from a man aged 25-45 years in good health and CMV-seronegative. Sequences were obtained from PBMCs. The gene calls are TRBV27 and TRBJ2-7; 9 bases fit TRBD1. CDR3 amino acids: CASSVWGQGTYEQYF. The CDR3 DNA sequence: TGTGCCAGCAGTGTGTGGGGACAGGGAACCTACGAGCAGTACTTC.